This T cell receptor beta chain was captured in a study of blood T cell repertoires in COVID-19 (dated by TCRdb to the early 2020s). About the study as a whole: Samples covering the acute and convalescent phases of COVID-19 were provided by collaborators in the United States, Italy and Spain. The material from the prospective study consisted of cDNA or gDNA derived from T cells, B-cell-depleted T cells, or PBMCs. Samples were obtained from the ongoing ImmuneRACE study (first 160 participants) and from over 1,000 subjects provided by 6 global collaborators. The dataset comprised deeply sampled blood TCRbeta repertoires from subjects exposed to, actively infected with, or recovered from COVID-19. The repertoires were made available in a free public database intended to serve as a resource for research on the immune response to SARS-CoV-2. Nearly every sample came with metadata listing a de-identified subject ID, COVID-19 status, age in years and sex. HLA class I and class II types, where available, came from metadata supplied by the sample provider rather than from assay-based typing. Beyond this particular receptor, the publication reports: How much clinical and demographic metadata was included differed by source and by participant, and the metadata was provided uncurated.

On this clone itself: Its recognized antigen is unknown. Base quality data are lacking; no much larger clone is found one base away.

The immunoSEQ Assay, a bias-controlled multiplex PCR, was used to amplify TCRbeta CDR3 regions from genomic DNA. The original methods were these. The number of nucleated cells in each sample was estimated by amplification of reference gene primers within the assay. To quantify the absolute abundance of each unique TCRbeta CDR3 rearrangement, sequence reads were collapsed and filtered. For each sample, productive Simpson clonality was calculated by taking the square root of Simpson's diversity index across productive rearrangements. In TCRdb, the immuneACCESS table is reduced to in-frame sequences with V and J assigned. These tables do not hold every clone; where another copy was compared, an unresolved V gene accounts for under half, and the others remain unexplained. V, J and clone size were drawn from that table, and D and trimming were deduced from the DNA. The table for this sample lists roughly 140,000 clones; about four fifths of them were counted only once. The ten top clones hold under 0.75% of the sample.

The V end loses 1 base and the J end loses 7 bases, and a stretch of 10 bases separates them. The germline V gene supplies CDR1 MGHRA and CDR2 YSYEKL. The CDR3, cysteine through phenylalanine, is 13 amino acids long. The only DNA kept is the CDR3, 39 bases in frame from the first base. The collaborating institutions used their own protocols to collect whole blood in K2EDTA tubes. For TCRbeta analysis, collaborators shipped samples in one of three forms: frozen whole blood, isolated PBMCs, or DNA extracted from either of those sample types. Material for sequencing was peripheral blood. The sequence derives from a man aged 60-69 years with acute or convalescent COVID-19. The chain is assembled from TRBV4-1 and TRBJ1-2; the D gene remains uncertain. The DNA is TGCGCCAGCAGCCAAGGGCCGCTCTTTGGCTACACCTTC. Its protein reads: CASSQGPLFGYTF.